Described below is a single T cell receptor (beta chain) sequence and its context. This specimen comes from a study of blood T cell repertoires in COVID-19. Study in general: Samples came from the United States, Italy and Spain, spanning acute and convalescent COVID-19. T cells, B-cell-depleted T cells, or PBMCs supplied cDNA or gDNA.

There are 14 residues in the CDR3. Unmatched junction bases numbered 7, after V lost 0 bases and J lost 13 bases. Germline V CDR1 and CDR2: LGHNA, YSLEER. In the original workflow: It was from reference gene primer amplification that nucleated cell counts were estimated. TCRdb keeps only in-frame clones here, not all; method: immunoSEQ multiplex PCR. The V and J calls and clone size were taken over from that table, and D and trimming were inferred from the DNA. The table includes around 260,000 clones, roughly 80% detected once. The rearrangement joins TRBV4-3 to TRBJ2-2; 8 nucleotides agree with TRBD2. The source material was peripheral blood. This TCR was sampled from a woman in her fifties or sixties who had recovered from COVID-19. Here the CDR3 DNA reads TGCGCCAGCAGCCAAGACGGGGTCGGGAGGGGGCTGTTTTTT. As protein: CASSQDGVGRGLFF.